This TCR beta chain stems from a study of blood T cell repertoires in COVID-19. Study-level information: The United States, Italy and Spain supplied acute and convalescent COVID-19 samples.

Participant reports of clinical history set cohort assignment. Cohort 3 donors counted as recovered after two negative PCRs, clearance, or resolved symptoms. Assay used: immunoSEQ multiplex PCR; TCRdb lists only in-frame clones, some missing. Among approximately 240,000 clones listed, over 80% were seen once. The TCR sequence derives from a woman aged 18-29 years who had recovered from COVID-19. The sample was PBMCs or T cells enriched from blood (not recorded which).

CDR3: CASSLGLKRGETDTQYF. CDR3 in DNA: TGTGCCAGCAGCTTAGGCCTCAAGCGCGGGGAGACAGATACGCAGTATTTT. V and J are TRBV13 and TRBJ2-3; possible D gene TRBD2, 6 bases. This CDR3 comprises 17 residues. V gave up 0 bases and J gave up 3 bases, with 16 bases separating them. Germline lookup yields CDR1 PRHDT and CDR2 FYEKMQ (reference sequence).